The T cell receptor (beta chain) described here comes from a study of blood T cell repertoires in COVID-19. The CDR3 is made up of 15 amino acids. The V gene's germline CDR1 is SGHNT and CDR2 YENEEA. The trim removed 5 bases at V and 0 bases at J, leaving 3 bases unmatched. This clone was seen just once. Here immunoSEQ multiplex PCR was the method, and the copy in TCRdb shows in-frame clones only, minus some. The sample lists some 490,000 clones, 88% occurring once. The V gene is TRBV11-3, the J gene TRBJ2-3; TRBD1 agrees at 9 bases. The TCR sequence derives from a woman aged 55-69 years who had recovered from COVID-19. Material: PBMCs or T cells enriched from blood (not recorded which). The CDR3 reads CASSKGQGSTDTQYF. In DNA, the CDR3 is TGTGCCAGCAGCAAGGGACAGGGAAGCACAGATACGCAGTATTTT.